Listed below are T cell receptor beta chains from one sample, sequenced in a study of OX40 agonist ivuxolimab in advanced cancers. Method: immunoSEQ multiplex PCR; TCRdb's copy keeps in-frame clones and lacks some. The sample includes tens of thousands of clones, over 65% of them seen just once. The sequencing here drew on CD4+ or CD8+ T cells sorted from blood, taken in a trial of the OX40 agonist ivuxolimab. The receptor set was obtained from an adult with an advanced solid tumor such as melanoma, head and neck, liver or kidney cancer. Both conserved end residues are part of each CDR3. The D gene is left open where the match is weak. Only part of the rows carry a size: once, few, many, or a class if the clone is expanded.

>-|-|TRBJ1-2|TRBV7-9
CASSLLAFGYTF
TGTGCCAGCAGCTTACTGGCTTTTGGCTACACCTTC
>-|once|TRBJ1-2|TRBV28
CASSPTQGIYGYTF
TGTGCCAGCAGTCCCACCCAGGGGATCTATGGCTACACCTTC
>-|-|TRBJ1-6|TRBV7-2
CASSPYNSPLHF
TGTGCCAGCAGCCCCTATAATTCACCCCTCCACTTT
>-|-|TRBJ2-1|TRBV5-1
CASSESVPYNEQFF
TGCGCCAGTTCCGAGAGTGTCCCATACAATGAGCAGTTCTTC
>-|-|TRBJ1-2|TRBV7-2
CASSLGASGYTF
TGTGCCAGCAGCTTAGGGGCAAGTGGCTACACCTTC
>-|-|TRBJ2-7|TRBV20-1
CSAARSYEQYF
TGCAGTGCTGCGCGCTCCTACGAGCAGTACTTC
>-|few|TRBJ1-5|TRBV9
CASSVGVGEGQPQHF
TGTGCCAGCAGCGTAGGGGTAGGGGAAGGTCAGCCCCAGCATTTT
>-|-|TRBJ1-3|TRBV4-2
CASSQGPSSGNTIYF
TGTGCCAGCAGCCAGGGCCCCTCGTCCGGAAACACCATATATTTT
>-|-|TRBJ1-1|TRBV6-1
CASSGAGTHNTEAFF
TGTGCCAGCAGTGGTGCCGGGACCCATAACACTGAAGCTTTCTTT
>TRBD1|-|TRBJ2-3|TRBV10-3
CATHRGTRDTQYF
TGTGCCACACACAGGGGTACGAGAGATACGCAGTATTTT
>TRBD2|once|TRBJ2-1|TRBV4-3
CASSQGGTSGAGGEQFF
TGCGCCAGCAGCCAAGGAGGGACTAGCGGGGCCGGGGGGGAGCAGTTCTTC
>-|once|TRBJ2-7|TRBV10-3
CAISDRGYEQYF
TGTGCCATCAGTGACAGGGGCTACGAGCAGTACTTC
>TRBD2|-|TRBJ2-4|TRBV7-3
CASSLAGGPDKNIQYF
TGTGCCAGCAGCTTAGCGGGGGGGCCGGACAAAAACATTCAGTACTTC
>-|-|TRBJ1-2|TRBV5-1
CASSLDRAQGSNYGYTF
TGCGCCAGCAGCCTGGACAGAGCCCAAGGGTCCAACTATGGCTACACCTTC
>-|-|TRBJ2-5|TRBV7-8
CASSLRDTETQYF
TGTGCCAGCAGCTTAAGGGACACAGAGACCCAGTACTTC
>-|-|TRBJ1-1|TRBV6-5
CASSASRRGPTEAFF
TGTGCCAGCAGTGCCTCGAGGAGGGGCCCCACTGAAGCTTTCTTT
>-|-|TRBJ1-1|TRBV6-5
CASSSLWNTEAFF
TGTGCCAGCAGTTCCCTGTGGAACACTGAAGCTTTCTTT
>TRBD2|-|TRBJ2-1|TRBV7-3
CASSLPGAGGPYEQFF
TGTGCCAGCAGCCTCCCCGGGGCGGGGGGGCCCTATGAGCAGTTCTTC
>-|-|TRBJ2-1|TRBV6-6
CASSYRYEQFF
TGTGCCAGCAGTTACCGCTATGAGCAGTTCTTC
>TRBD1|-|TRBJ1-1|TRBV15
CATSRDRTGGITEAFF
TGTGCCACCAGCAGAGATAGAACAGGGGGCATCACTGAAGCTTTCTTT
>TRBD1|once|TRBJ1-2|TRBV7-9
CASSSNPGGAGGYTF
TGTGCCAGCAGCTCAAACCCAGGGGGCGCTGGAGGCTACACCTTC
>TRBD1|-|TRBJ1-6|TRBV6-5
CASSRRTGNNSPLHF
TGTGCCAGCAGCCGACGGACAGGGAATAATTCACCCCTCCACTTT
>-|-|TRBJ1-1|TRBV25-1
CASSEYGQGKTEAFF
TGTGCCAGCAGTGAATATGGGCAGGGAAAGACTGAAGCTTTCTTT
>TRBD1|-|TRBJ2-2|TRBV5-6
CASSVGGGQGAHRELFF
TGTGCCAGCAGCGTGGGGGGTGGACAGGGGGCCCACAGGGAGCTGTTTTTT
>-|-|TRBJ1-1|TRBV10-3
CAAGTNGDTEAFF
TGTGCCGCCGGGACTAATGGGGACACTGAAGCTTTCTTT
>-|-|TRBJ1-5|TRBV28
CASSSQGSEGNQPQHF
TGTGCCAGCAGTTCACAGGGTTCCGAGGGCAATCAGCCCCAGCATTTT
>-|-|TRBJ2-7|TRBV5-1
CASSLEGTRGVRVEQYF
TGCGCCAGCAGCTTGGAGGGGACACGCGGGGTACGTGTGGAGCAGTACTTC
>TRBD1|-|TRBJ1-4|TRBV18
CASSPRGTGGEEKLFF
TGTGCCAGCTCACCGCGGGGGACAGGAGGAGAAGAAAAACTGTTTTTT
>-|-|TRBJ2-1|TRBV11-3
CASSQQGGVSNEQFF
TGTGCCAGCAGCCAGCAAGGAGGGGTTTCAAATGAGCAGTTCTTC
>TRBD1|-|TRBJ2-3|TRBV11-2
CASSLLQGATDTQYF
TGTGCCAGCAGCTTACTACAGGGGGCAACAGATACGCAGTATTTT
>TRBD2|-|TRBJ2-5|TRBV5-4
CASSAPSGGPGETQYF
TGTGCCAGCAGCGCCCCTAGCGGGGGACCAGGAGAGACCCAGTACTTC
>TRBD1|-|TRBJ1-3|TRBV5-1
CATAPGTGDGNTIYF
TGCGCCACCGCGCCTGGGACAGGGGACGGAAACACCATATATTTT